The 27 T cell receptor beta chains reported below all come from one sample, sequenced in a study of beta chain features in type 1 diabetes. Of the isolated RNA, all was reverse transcribed, and so the sequenced material was expressed TCRB transcripts. Clones were read by immunoSEQ multiplex PCR, and TCRdb kept only the in-frame ones, dropping some. The data show hundreds of thousands of clones, 25% to 35% seen once. Sequencing was performed on naive CD4+ T cells from blood. The receptors were sampled from a young man in good health.

This clone was detected a few times. The chain employs TRBV25-1 and TRBJ2-1; D perhaps matches TRBD2 (5 bases). The germline CDR1 and CDR2 sequences are MGHDK and SYGVNS. The CDR3 loop spans 10 amino acids. V shed 7 bases and J shed 8 bases, with 6 bases lying between them. CDR3 sequence reads: CASKEDEQFF. The CDR3 nucleotides read TGTGCCAGCAAGGAGGATGAGCAGTTCTTC.

This chain links TRBV5-4 with TRBJ2-2; D gene unclear. Trimming removed 1 base from V and 5 bases from J, with 12 bases in between. CDR1 is SGHNT, CDR2 YYREEE, per germline (reference sequence). The CDR3 is 15 amino acids. The DNA for the CDR3 is TGTGCCAGCAGCTTGCAGTCGTTAACGACCGGGGAGCTGTTTTTT. It translates to CASSLQSLTTGELFF.

This clone was found a few times. One end of the junction varies from germline; a read error may be responsible. DNA of the CDR3: TGTGCTAGCAGACCCTCTGCCCAGTACTTC. The encoded protein is CASRPSAQYF. The rearrangement links TRBV7-7 to TRBJ2-5, with unresolved D. CDR1 is SSHAT and CDR2 is FNYEAQ in the germline V gene (reference sequence). The CDR3 consists of 10 residues.

This chain joins TRBV9 and TRBJ2-3; D is uncertain. The CDR3 runs to 14 residues. V lost 2 bases, J lost 4 bases, and 11 bases lay in between. Germline CDR1 is SGDLS and CDR2 is YYNGEE. CDR3 in DNA: TGTGCCAGCAGCGTCACACCATCGGCAGATACGCAGTATTTT. Its translation is CASSVTPSADTQYF.

V is TRBV30 and J is TRBJ2-5; D gene ambiguous. The J call may not be correct, given that the DNA end is closer to TRBJ2-7. Per the germline V gene, CDR1 is GTSNPN and CDR2 is SVGIG (reference sequence). This CDR3 is built from 13 residues. For the CDR3, the DNA is TGTGCCTGGAGTGTACCGCCTCACTACGAGCAGTACTTC. As protein: CAWSVPPHYEQYF.

The sample holds one count of this clone. This chain uses TRBV7-2 with TRBJ2-4; a weak D match, TRBD2 (6 bases). CDR3 length: 15 amino acids. The V gene's germline CDR1 is SGHTA and CDR2 FQGNSA. V was cut by 2 bases and J by 8 bases, with 16 bases left in between. The CDR3 here is CASSLSSGGMDIQYF. The CDR3 DNA follows: TGTGCCAGCAGCTTATCTTCCGGGGGAATGGACATTCAGTACTTC.

The V call is TRBV10-3, the J call TRBJ1-1; the D gene is possibly TRBD1 (5 bases). The CDR3 sequence is 12 residues long. Germline assignment: CDR1 ENHRY and CDR2 SYGVKD. The V end lost 8 bases, the J end lost 2 bases, and 9 bases lay between the germline ends. The CDR3 reads CAIGDGNTEAFF. CDR3 bases: TGTGCCATCGGGGACGGTAACACTGAAGCTTTCTTT.

This clone was counted between two and nine times. The V and J genes are TRBV29-1 and TRBJ2-3; maybe TRBD2 (5 bases). Per germline, CDR1 SQVTM and CDR2 ANQGSEA. This CDR3 is 14 amino acids long. Trimming took off 8 bases at V and 1 base at J, with 16 bases between the two ends. The CDR3 bases are TGCAGCATAAACCCGGGAATCGGCACAGATACGCAGTATTTT. It encodes CSINPGIGTDTQYF.

The chain is built from TRBV25-1 and TRBJ1-4; the match to TRBD1 covers 8 bases. Germline loops: CDR1 MGHDK, CDR2 SYGVNS. V trimming: 4 bases; J trimming: 4 bases; junction bases outside the gene matches: 8. This CDR3 comprises 16 residues. CDR3 bases: TGTGCCAGCAGTGCGTATACAGGGGGACTTAATGAAAAACTGTTTTTT. It translates to CASSAYTGGLNEKLFF.

As for this clone: Other DNA variants within this sample encode the same CDR3. In nucleotides, the CDR3 is TGTGCCAGCAGCTTAGCGCTGGCGGGGGTTTACAATGAGCAGTTCTTC. It specifies CASSLALAGVYNEQFF. This chain uses TRBV7-9 with TRBJ2-1; 7 nucleotides match TRBD2. The CDR3 loop spans 16 amino acids. Germline-derived CDR1 and CDR2 are SEHNR and FQNEAQ (reference sequence). The V gene end was trimmed by 0 bases and the J gene end by 4 bases; junction bases not matched to a gene: 6.

V gene TRBV30 combines with J gene TRBJ2-7; TRBD2 aligns across 8 bases. Germline CDR1 is GTSNPN and CDR2 is SVGIG (reference sequence). This CDR3 region has 19 residues. Trimming at V came to 2 bases and at J to 4 bases, leaving 22 bases not matched to a gene. The CDR3 protein is CAWSISRRTSPFDPYEQYF. CDR3 nucleotides: TGTGCCTGGAGTATCAGCAGGAGGACTAGCCCCTTCGACCCTTACGAGCAGTACTTC.

The gene calls are TRBV19 and TRBJ2-2, with D possibly being TRBD1 or TRBD2 (5 bases each). CDR1 LNHDA and CDR2 SQIVND come from the germline V gene (reference sequence). The CDR3 is made up of 16 amino acids. V was cut by 8 bases and J by 7 bases, with 23 bases left in between. CDR3 loop: CASRYLQGAGGGELFF. CDR3 bases: TGTGCCAGTCGCTACCTACAAGGGGCGGGTGGCGGGGAGCTGTTTTTT. Complete variable domain (other parts from reference TRBV19 and TRBJ2-2): DGGITQSPKYLFRKEGQNVTLSCEQNLNHDAMYWYRQDPGQGLRLIYYSQIVNDFQKGDIAEGYSVSREKKESFPLTVTSAQKNPTAFYLCASRYLQGAGGGELFFGEGSRLTVL.

In its sample, this clone was seen a few times. J is TRBJ1-2 and V is TRBV29-1, with D maybe TRBD1 (6 bases). V lost 5 bases and J lost 0, with 10 bases in between. The CDR3 consists of 13 residues. Germline assignment: CDR1 SQVTM and CDR2 ANQGSEA. The CDR3 DNA sequence: TGCAGCGTTACGTCAGGGGCTAACTATGGCTACACCTTC. It is translated as CSVTSGANYGYTF.

The chain links TRBV25-1 to TRBJ2-5; D not resolved. The CDR3 has 12 residues. Trimming took off 7 bases at V and 0 bases at J, with 6 bases between the two ends. The V gene's germline CDR1 is MGHDK and CDR2 SYGVNS. The CDR3 protein is CASKHNQETQYF. Written as DNA, the CDR3 is TGTGCCAGCAAGCACAACCAAGAGACCCAGTACTTC.

The chain carries TRBV10-3 and TRBJ1-2; 7 bases agree with TRBD1. V lost 0 bases to trimming and J lost 4 bases; unmatched junction nucleotides: 5. The CDR3 is 15 residues long. CDR1 is ENHRY, CDR2 SYGVKD, per germline. CDR3 region: CAISESMSGGYGYTF. DNA of the CDR3: TGTGCCATCAGTGAGTCGATGTCAGGGGGCTATGGCTACACCTTC.

This clone was seen more than once but under ten times. This chain joins TRBV7-9 and TRBJ1-1; D unclear. This CDR3 contains 14 residues. V was cut by 1 base and J by 6 bases, with 12 bases left in between. CDR1 is SEHNR and CDR2 is FQNEAQ in the germline V gene (reference sequence). The CDR3 is CASSLEWEGSEAFF. DNA of the CDR3: TGTGCCAGCAGCTTAGAATGGGAAGGCTCTGAAGCTTTCTTT.

The chain carries TRBV30 and TRBJ1-1, with D possibly matching TRBD1 (6 bases). Germline CDR1 is GTSNPN and CDR2 is SVGIG (reference sequence). V dropped 2 bases and J dropped 4 bases, with 11 bases sitting between them. The CDR3 consists of 13 residues. The CDR3: CAWSQGFGTEAFF. CDR3 nucleotides: TGTGCCTGGAGTCAGGGGTTCGGCACTGAAGCTTTCTTT.

CDR3 region: CASTARDGYEQYF. CDR3 in DNA: TGTGCCTCAACGGCGCGGGACGGCTACGAGCAGTACTTC. The V gene is TRBV30, the J gene TRBJ2-7; D is perhaps TRBD2 (6 bases). CDR1 GTSNPN and CDR2 SVGIG come from the germline V gene (reference sequence). The CDR3 covers 13 residues. The V and J ends lost 7 bases and 3 bases respectively, with 16 bases between them.

The chain links TRBV29-1 to TRBJ1-4, with D tentatively TRBD1 (5 bases). Per germline, CDR1 SQVTM and CDR2 ANQGSEA. The CDR3 length is 14 residues. Between the trimmed V and J ends, which lost 6 bases and 7 bases, there was a span of 18 bases. CDR3 loop: CSVLTTGFGEKLFF. Here the CDR3 DNA reads TGCAGCGTCCTAACTACAGGTTTTGGTGAAAAACTGTTTTTT.

This clone appeared a few times. The CDR3 is CASSQVPGQGYEQYF. The CDR3, as DNA: TGTGCCAGCAGCCAAGTTCCGGGACAGGGCTACGAGCAGTACTTC. The rearrangement links TRBV4-2 to TRBJ2-7, with 9 bases fitting TRBD1. V trimming: 1 base; J trimming: 3 bases; junction bases outside the gene matches: 4. Per the germline V gene, CDR1 is LGHNA and CDR2 is YNFKEQ. The CDR3 has 15 amino acids.

This clone was detected only a few times. The chain combines TRBV15 with TRBJ2-3; D is unresolved. CDR1 is LNHNV, CDR2 YYDKDF, per germline (reference sequence). V was pared by 0 bases and J by 2 bases, with 9 bases between. The length of the CDR3 is 15 residues. CDR3 sequence: CATSRDMAATDTQYF. The CDR3 region has the DNA TGTGCCACCAGCAGAGATATGGCAGCCACAGATACGCAGTATTTT.

This chain uses TRBV5-1 with TRBJ2-7, with D perhaps being TRBD1 or TRBD2 (5 bases each). V was cut by 0 bases and J by 2 bases, with 15 bases left in between. The V gene's germline CDR1 is SGHRS and CDR2 YFSETQ. The CDR3 spans 16 residues. The CDR3 region is CASSLDSLGPPYEQYF. The CDR3 DNA sequence: TGCGCCAGCAGCTTGGACTCCTTGGGACCACCCTACGAGCAGTACTTC.

The rearrangement joins TRBV25-1 to TRBJ1-2; no definite D call. Germline CDR1 reads MGHDK; CDR2 reads SYGVNS. The V and J ends lost 0 bases and 4 bases respectively, with 6 bases between them. The CDR3 runs to 13 residues. The CDR3 region is CASSEYELYGYTF. The CDR3 coding sequence is TGTGCCAGCAGTGAATATGAACTCTATGGCTACACCTTC.

Points on this clone: The sample holds other DNA sequences that translate to the same CDR3. The chain couples TRBV30 to TRBJ1-1, with D possibly being TRBD1 (5 bases). V lost 1 base and J 4 bases, leaving 10 bases between the germline ends. This CDR3 spans 13 amino acids. Per the germline V gene, CDR1 is GTSNPN and CDR2 is SVGIG (reference sequence). CDR3 in DNA: TGTGCCTGGAGTGGACAGTTGGGCACTGAAGCTTTCTTT. Its translation is CAWSGQLGTEAFF.

The V and J genes are TRBV6-5 and TRBJ2-1; 13 bases are a match to TRBD2. Per germline, CDR1 MNHEY and CDR2 SVGAGI. Unmatched junction bases numbered 3, after V lost 4 bases and J lost 6 bases. The CDR3 covers 15 residues. The CDR3 loop reads CASSWTSGSPNEQFF. As DNA, the CDR3 is TGTGCCAGCAGTTGGACTAGCGGGAGTCCCAATGAGCAGTTCTTC.

The chain recombines TRBV19 with TRBJ1-1; D is ambiguous. Germline lookup yields CDR1 LNHDA and CDR2 SQIVND (reference sequence). The V and J ends lost 3 bases and 2 bases respectively, with 7 bases between them. The CDR3 length is 13 residues. The CDR3 DNA sequence: TGTGCCAGTAGTATTGCCGCTAACACTGAAGCTTTCTTT. Amino acid sequence: CASSIAANTEAFF.

This sequence joins TRBV30 and TRBJ2-3, with D possibly TRBD1 on 7 matching bases. Looked up from germline, CDR1 is GTSNPN and CDR2 is SVGIG (reference sequence). This CDR3 spans 14 amino acids. V was trimmed by 7 bases and J by 0 bases, leaving 14 bases between them. CDR3 nucleotides: TGTGCCTCTTCACAGGGGACTAGCACAGATACGCAGTATTTT. Translating gives CASSQGTSTDTQYF.